Below are 25 T cell receptor beta chains sequenced from a single sample in a study of regulatory T cells in long-lasting Graves disease. Arm-PCR of CDR3 regions and iRepertoire HTBI primers were used to build TCR beta libraries. TCRdb reprocessed the multiplex PCR reads with MiXCR, giving one entry per CDR3 protein. The repertoire has about 300,000 distinct CDR3 sequences, over 15% of them found once; the top ten carry about 38%. Time point indicated: newly diagnosed GD, antithyroid drugs for less than 3 months. RNA from PBMCs was the source of the TCR library. The specimen was peripheral blood mononuclear cells (PBMCs), collected at new diagnosis, from a patient treated with antithyroid drugs. All receptors come from a female donor with Graves disease.

This clonotype has ten or more counts. The chain joins TRBV2 to TRBJ1-5, with D unresolved. This CDR3 is built from 14 residues. V lost 6 bases and J 6 bases, leaving 15 bases between the germline ends. Germline V CDR1 and CDR2: SNHLY, FYNNEI. The CDR3 coding sequence is TGTGCCAGCAGCCCGAGGCGGTCGGGTCAGCCCCAGCATTTT. Its protein is CASSPRRSGQPQHF.

This clonotype came up many times. The J gene is TRBJ2-7, the V gene TRBV7-2, with 9 bases fitting TRBD2. There are 17 residues in the CDR3. Germline assignment: CDR1 SGHTA and CDR2 FQGNSA. The trim removed 3 bases at V and 0 bases at J, leaving 9 bases unmatched. The CDR3: CASSFRLAGRSSYEQYF. The DNA for the CDR3 is TGTGCCAGCAGCTTCCGTCTAGCGGGAAGGAGCTCCTACGAGCAGTACTTC.

This clonotype was detected many times. The chain is built from TRBV18 and TRBJ1-2; 7 nucleotides agree with TRBD1. V gave up 2 bases and J gave up 5 bases; unmatched junction bases: 5. The CDR3 sequence is 14 residues long. Germline CDR1 KGHSH, CDR2 LQKENI. The CDR3 bases are TGTGCCAGCTCACCAAGCCGGGACAGTTATGGCTACACCTTC. Encoded protein: CASSPSRDSYGYTF.

In this sample, this clonotype turned up once. It may be a read error: a sequence one base away is much more abundant. The chain has TRBV18 and TRBJ1-5; D gene ambiguous. Germline CDR1 reads KGHSH; CDR2 reads LQKENI. This CDR3 region has 12 residues. CDR3 coding DNA: TGTGCCAGCTCAGCGTACAATCCGCCCCAGCATTTT. It specifies CASSAYNPPQHF.

The rearrangement joins TRBV3-1 to TRBJ2-7, with D tentatively TRBD2 (6 bases). Trimming removed 1 base from V and 9 bases from J, with 10 bases in between. Germline CDR1 LGHDT, CDR2 YNNKEL (reference sequence). This CDR3 region has 12 residues. CDR3 loop: CASSQGTNGQYF. CDR3 DNA sequence: TGTGCCAGCAGCCAAGGGACTAACGGGCAGTACTTC.

About this clonotype: A far larger clone differs by one base, so this is likely a read error. The chain is built from TRBV2 and TRBJ2-1; D might be TRBD1 (5 bases). TRBJ2-5 explains the end of the DNA better; the J call may be wrong. The CDR3 sequence is 15 residues long. CDR1 is SNHLY, CDR2 FYNNEI, per germline. CDR3 in DNA: TGTGCCAGCAGTGATTTGGGGCAAGATCAAGAGACCCAGTACTTC. This sequence encodes CASSDLGQDQETQYF.

The sample holds many counts of this clonotype. This chain joins TRBV11-3 and TRBJ2-2; unclear D gene. CDR1 SGHNT and CDR2 YENEEA come from the germline V gene. Trimming shortened V by 5 bases and J by 5 bases, and 15 bases separated the two germline ends. This CDR3 region has 15 residues. Written as DNA, the CDR3 is TGTGCCAGCAGCCCCTCGGCAGGCACGACCGGGGAGCTGTTTTTT. Its translation is CASSPSAGTTGELFF.

This sequence joins TRBV27 and TRBJ1-5, with 10 bases that match TRBD1. The length of the CDR3 is 15 residues. V shed 5 bases and J 5 bases; nucleotides not matched to a gene: 6. CDR1 is MNHEY, CDR2 SMNVEV, per germline (reference sequence). CDR3 in amino acids: CASSLSGQGDQPQHF. As DNA, the CDR3 is TGTGCCAGCAGTCTTTCCGGACAGGGGGATCAGCCCCAGCATTTT.

This clonotype occurred many times. CDR3 loop: CSARVGTSGSVNEQYF. The CDR3, as DNA: TGCAGTGCTAGAGTCGGCACTAGCGGGAGCGTCAACGAGCAGTACTTC. The chain uses TRBV20-1 and TRBJ2-7; 11 bases fit TRBD2. The V gene's germline CDR1 is DFQATT and CDR2 SNEGSKA (reference sequence). Trimming removed 1 base from V and 5 bases from J; junction bases left unmatched: 10. The length of the CDR3 is 16 residues.

Turning to this clonotype: Since a much larger clone is just one base distant, this may be a read error. This chain links TRBV7-2 with TRBJ2-7, with TRBD2 identical over 14 bases. CDR1 and CDR2 from the germline V gene are SGHTA and FQGNSA. The CDR3 loop spans 17 amino acids. The CDR3 DNA reads TGTGTCAGCAGCCGTGGGACTAGCGGGAGTATTTCCTACGAGCAGTACTTC. Protein product: CVSSRGTSGSISYEQYF.

This clonotype was seen many times. The J gene is TRBJ2-3, the V gene TRBV6-1, with 7 bases matching TRBD2. This CDR3 is 15 amino acids long. Germline CDR1 is MNHNS and CDR2 is SASEGT. J lost 0 bases, V lost 9 bases, and 9 bases had no gene match. The CDR3 loop reads CASTIAGASTDTQYF. Here the CDR3 DNA reads TGTGCCAGTACGATAGCGGGTGCTAGCACAGATACGCAGTATTTT.

This clonotype was observed at least ten times. The chain carries TRBV30 and TRBJ1-2; TRBD1 matches at 7 bases. The germline gives CDR1 GTSNPN, CDR2 SVGIG (reference sequence). CDR3 size: 16 residues. Trimming removed 3 bases from V and 9 bases from J; junction bases left unmatched: 19. In DNA form, the CDR3 reads TGTGCCTGGAGCGCTATCCCTCCCGGGACAGAGAGTCGCTACACCTTC. It encodes CAWSAIPPGTESRYTF.

The chain couples TRBV10-3 to TRBJ2-7, with 7 bases identical to TRBD1. Germline V gives CDR1 ENHRY, CDR2 SYGVKD. This CDR3 is 13 amino acids long. The junction had 6 bases not matched to a gene; V was cut back by 7 bases and J by 3 bases. The CDR3 protein is CAINLDRDYEQYF. The CDR3, as DNA: TGTGCCATCAATCTCGACAGGGACTACGAGCAGTACTTC.

This clonotype was seen only a few times. The chain has TRBV20-1 and TRBJ1-6; D gene uncertain. V was pared by 0 bases and J by 8 bases, with 8 bases between. The CDR3 sequence is 13 residues long. CDR1 and CDR2 (germline): DFQATT, SNEGSKA (reference sequence). CDR3 DNA: TGCAGTGCTAGAGATTCGGAGGATTCACCCCTCCACTTT. Translated: CSARDSEDSPLHF.

This clonotype was seen repeatedly, ten times or more. A much larger clone is a single base away; this may be a read error. The genes are TRBV6-1 and TRBJ1-2, with TRBD1 as a possible D gene (6 bases). CDR3 length equals 13 residues. Looked up from germline, CDR1 is MNHNS and CDR2 is SASEGT. V was pared by 5 bases and J by 3 bases, with 10 bases between. CDR3 sequence (DNA): TGTGCCAGCAGTCCAGGGGTGGACTATGGCTACACCTTC. It encodes CASSPGVDYGYTF.

At least ten counts were recorded for this clonotype. V gene TRBV12-3 or TRBV12-4 combines with J gene TRBJ2-3; 7 nucleotides line up with TRBD2. Trimming at V came to 6 bases and at J to 4 bases, leaving 4 bases not matched to a gene. The CDR3 contains 13 residues. Written as DNA, the CDR3 is TGTGCCAGCAGGCATGGGGGGGCAGATACGCAGTATTTT. This translates into CASRHGGADTQYF.

This clonotype was seen only a few times. The rearrangement uses TRBV2 and TRBJ2-1; 9 bases align to TRBD2. V lost 8 bases to trimming and J lost 8 bases; unmatched junction nucleotides: 4. This CDR3 region has 12 residues. CDR1 is SNHLY, CDR2 FYNNEI, per germline. CDR3 sequence reads: CASQASGDEQFF. As DNA, the CDR3 is TGTGCCAGCCAGGCTAGCGGGGATGAGCAGTTCTTC.

On this clonotype: A much more abundant neighbour one base away suggests this may be a read error. CDR3 DNA: TGTGCCAGCAGTTTGGGCAGGGAAAGAAATCAGCCCCAGCATTTT. Its translation is CASSLGRERNQPQHF. The chain combines TRBV6-2 or TRBV6-3 with TRBJ1-5, with D possibly being TRBD1 (5 bases). CDR1 is MNHEY, CDR2 SVGEGT, per germline. The V gene lost 4 bases and the J gene lost 4 bases, with 14 bases spanning the gap. This CDR3 is built from 15 residues.

This clonotype was detected ten times or more. The CDR3 DNA reads TGTGCCAGCAGTGAATGGGGGACCACCGGGGAGCTGTTTTTT. Protein: CASSEWGTTGELFF. This chain joins TRBV25-1 and TRBJ2-2; D tentatively fits TRBD1 or TRBD2 (5 bases each). Germline values: CDR1 MGHDK, CDR2 SYGVNS. CDR3 length equals 14 residues. V shed 1 base and J shed 4 bases, with 7 bases lying between them.

This clonotype was observed at least ten times. V and J are TRBV9 and TRBJ2-7; D is undetermined. The CDR3 extends over 15 amino acids. CDR1 and CDR2 from the germline V gene are SGDLS and YYNGEE. V lost 4 bases, J lost 7 bases, and 21 bases lay in between. CDR3 sequence: CASSYRGRPLEEQYF. Written as DNA, the CDR3 is TGTGCCAGCAGCTATAGAGGACGGCCTCTGGAGGAGCAGTACTTC.

Concerning this clonotype itself: A much bigger clone sits one base away, suggesting this may be a read error. The J gene is TRBJ2-1, the V gene TRBV20-1; 8 nucleotides line up with TRBD2. The CDR3 length is 14 residues. Looked up from germline, CDR1 is DFQATT and CDR2 is SNEGSKA (reference sequence). The CDR3 region has the DNA TGCAGTGCTAGAGATACGGGAGGGCGCAATGAGCAGGTCTTC. This encodes CSARDTGGRNEQVF.

This clonotype came up many times. V is TRBV5-1 and J is TRBJ2-1; 11 bases agree with TRBD2. The V and J ends lost 4 bases and 7 bases, in that order; junction bases with no gene match: 1. CDR3 length equals 13 residues. CDR1 and CDR2 from the germline V gene are SGHRS and YFSETQ. The CDR3 region has the DNA TGCGCCAGCAGCCGGACTAGCGGGAATGAGCAGTTCTTC. Its protein product is CASSRTSGNEQFF. The variable domain in full, completed from reference TRBV5-1 and TRBJ2-1, reads KAGVTQTPRYLIKTRGQQVTLSCSPISGHRSVSWYQQTPGQGLQFLFEYFSETQRNKGNFPGRFSGRQFSNSRSEMNVSTLELGDSALYLCASSRTSGNEQFFGPGTRLTVL.

This clonotype was recorded at least ten times. The chain has TRBV5-4 and TRBJ2-3; TRBD1 aligns across 11 bases. Germline CDR1 reads SGHNT; CDR2 reads YYREEE (reference sequence). V shed 4 bases and J 4 bases; nucleotides not matched to a gene: 5. This CDR3 is built from 15 residues. This chain's CDR3 is CASSTGQGAADTQYF. CDR3 coding DNA: TGTGCCAGCAGCACCGGACAGGGGGCAGCAGATACGCAGTATTTT.

With regard to this clonotype: This may stem from a read error, because a much larger clone lies one nucleotide away. The chain carries TRBV6-1 and TRBJ1-1; D is unresolved. The CDR3 covers 14 residues. Trimming cost V 1 base and J 5 bases, with 11 bases left between them. Looked up from germline, CDR1 is MNHNS and CDR2 is SASEGT. This chain's CDR3 is CASSEDSIRTEAFF. The CDR3 DNA sequence: TGTGCCAGCAGTGAAGACAGTATTAGGACTGAAGCTTTCTTT.

In this sample, this clonotype turned up many times. The rearrangement uses TRBV18 and TRBJ2-1; 7 nucleotides agree with TRBD1. Per the germline V gene, CDR1 is KGHSH and CDR2 is LQKENI. This CDR3 is built from 14 residues. V trimming: 6 bases; J trimming: 5 bases; junction bases outside the gene matches: 7. The CDR3 DNA sequence: TGTGCCAGCTCTGCCGTTACAGGGGACAATGAGCAGTTCTTC. Its translation: CASSAVTGDNEQFF.